A selection of T cell receptor beta chains follows, all from one sample in a study of blood T cell repertoires in COVID-19. Using immunoSEQ multiplex PCR, the repertoire was profiled, and TCRdb retains in-frame clones only, with some absent. The table has about 240,000 clones, 83% seen once. Source material: PBMCs or T cells enriched from blood (not recorded which). These receptors were obtained from a woman in her thirties or forties who had been exposed to COVID-19. The CDR3 runs from the conserved cysteine through the conserved F or W. D genes are given only for firm matches. For some rows the clone size is stated as once, few or many, or as a class when expanded; others skip it.

V gene	J gene	D gene	clone size	CDR3 protein	CDR3 DNA
TRBV10-3	TRBJ1-2	TRBD1	-	CAISESGQGAKGYGYTF	TGTGCCATCAGTGAGTCGGGACAGGGGGCTAAGGGCTATGGCTACACCTTC
TRBV6-1	TRBJ2-7	-	-	CASNDGEAYEQYF	TGTGCCAGCAACGACGGAGAGGCCTACGAGCAGTACTTC
TRBV4-2	TRBJ2-3	-	-	CASSQELSSGGTDTQYF	TGTGCCAGCAGCCAAGAGTTGAGTAGCGGAGGCACAGATACGCAGTATTTT
TRBV5-4	TRBJ2-2	-	-	CASSLLASRTGELFF	TGTGCCAGCAGCTTGCTAGCTAGTCGCACCGGGGAGCTGTTTTTT
TRBV5-1	TRBJ1-1	-	-	CASSLEGEVNTEAFF	TGCGCCAGCAGCTTGGAAGGAGAGGTGAACACTGAAGCTTTCTTT
TRBV4-1	TRBJ2-7	-	-	CASSQGYGSHYEQYF	TGCGCCAGCAGCCAAGGTTACGGGAGCCACTACGAGCAGTACTTC
TRBV3-1/TRBV3-2	TRBJ1-5	-	few	CASSLSFSNQPQHF	TGTGCCAGCAGCCTCTCGTTTAGCAATCAGCCCCAGCATTTT
TRBV3-1/TRBV3-2	TRBJ1-1	-	-	CASSRLTSDSNTEAFF	TGTGCCAGCAGCCGATTAACCTCCGACAGTAACACTGAAGCTTTCTTT
TRBV4-1	TRBJ2-7	-	-	CASSQVPGYEQYF	TGCGCCAGCAGCCAAGTCCCAGGCTACGAGCAGTACTTC
TRBV27	TRBJ2-6	-	-	CASSPAGEGSGANVLTF	TGTGCCAGCAGTCCCGCAGGGGAGGGCTCTGGGGCCAACGTCCTGACTTTC
TRBV11-2	TRBJ1-1	TRBD1	-	CASSPGQGPLNTEAFF	TGTGCCAGCAGCCCGGGACAGGGGCCTTTGAACACTGAAGCTTTCTTT
TRBV7-8	TRBJ2-1	-	many	CASSPPRSDEQFF	TGTGCCAGCAGCCCCCCTAGAAGCGATGAGCAGTTCTTC
TRBV28	TRBJ2-2	TRBD2	-	CASSLPAGGNTGELFF	TGTGCCAGCAGCTTACCCGCGGGGGGGAACACCGGGGAGCTGTTTTTT
TRBV18	TRBJ1-4	TRBD1	-	CASSPGRQGYEKLFF	TGTGCCAGCTCACCTGGTAGACAGGGCTATGAAAAACTGTTTTTT
TRBV9	TRBJ2-3	TRBD2	-	CASSVTSSGGWDTQYF	TGTGCCAGCAGCGTGACCTCTAGCGGGGGATGGGATACGCAGTATTTT
TRBV6-5	TRBJ2-5	TRBD1	-	CASRVTPGTDNRQYF	TGTGCCAGCAGAGTTACCCCCGGGACAGACAATCGCCAGTACTTC
TRBV28	TRBJ2-3	TRBD2	-	CASIRGGITDTQYF	TGTGCCAGCATCCGGGGGGGGATCACAGATACGCAGTATTTT
TRBV5-1	TRBJ2-2	-	-	CASSFGGADTGELFF	TGCGCCAGCAGCTTTGGGGGGGCGGACACCGGGGAGCTGTTTTTT
TRBV11-2	TRBJ2-1	TRBD2	-	CASSFVRGGRNEQFF	TGTGCCAGCAGCTTTGTGCGGGGGGGCCGGAATGAGCAGTTCTTC
TRBV7-3	TRBJ2-1	-	-	CASSLNPRAGSNEQFF	TGTGCCAGCAGCTTAAACCCCCGGGCGGGGAGCAATGAGCAGTTCTTC
TRBV5-1	TRBJ2-7	-	-	CASSLGSGSYEQYF	TGCGCCAGCAGCTTGGGGTCGGGGAGCTACGAGCAGTACTTC
TRBV27	TRBJ2-1	TRBD2	-	CASTFLSPRGGDEQFF	TGTGCCAGCACTTTTTTGTCGCCCCGGGGGGGGGATGAGCAGTTCTTC
TRBV6-5	TRBJ1-2	-	-	CASSNYRDGGYTF	TGTGCCAGCAGTAACTACAGGGATGGTGGCTACACCTTC
TRBV7-9	TRBJ2-1	-	-	CASSSRGWGHSPNEQFF	TGTGCCAGCAGCTCGAGGGGGTGGGGGCATAGCCCAAATGAGCAGTTCTTC
TRBV29-1	TRBJ2-7	TRBD1	-	CSVAWTGKRDEQYF	TGCAGCGTTGCTTGGACAGGGAAAAGGGACGAGCAGTACTTC
TRBV2	TRBJ2-1	TRBD2	-	CASRNSGGEQFF	TGTGCCAGCAGGAATAGCGGGGGGGAGCAGTTCTTC
TRBV4-3	TRBJ1-1	-	-	CASSLSEGPTEAFF	TGCGCCAGCAGCCTCAGTGAGGGCCCGACTGAAGCTTTCTTT
TRBV28	TRBJ1-3	TRBD1	-	CASIDRGSGNTIYF	TGTGCCAGCATCGACAGGGGCTCTGGAAACACCATATATTTT
TRBV6-2/TRBV6-3	TRBJ2-7	TRBD2	-	CASSYPSSGGPSSYEQYF	TGTGCCAGCAGTTACCCCTCTAGCGGGGGCCCCAGCTCCTACGAGCAGTACTTC
TRBV5-1	TRBJ1-2	-	-	CASSLGGGSEHYGYTF	TGCGCCAGCAGCTTGGGAGGCGGATCCGAACACTATGGCTACACCTTC
TRBV28	TRBJ1-5	TRBD1	-	CASSWDSNQPQHF	TGTGCCAGCAGTTGGGACAGTAATCAGCCCCAGCATTTT
TRBV7-9	TRBJ2-3	-	-	CASGLDILGGTDTQYF	TGTGCCAGCGGCCTGGACATACTTGGTGGCACAGATACGCAGTATTTT
TRBV11-2	TRBJ2-3	-	-	CASSLTIVGRGEDTQYF	TGTGCCAGCAGCTTAACAATTGTAGGGCGGGGCGAAGATACGCAGTATTTT
TRBV7-9	TRBJ2-2	TRBD1	once	CASSQTVGQGARSGELFF	TGTGCCAGCAGCCAAACGGTGGGACAGGGGGCGCGAAGCGGGGAGCTGTTTTTT
TRBV9	TRBJ2-1	-	-	CASSVDRGSEQFF	TGTGCCAGCAGCGTAGATCGGGGGAGTGAGCAGTTCTTC
TRBV30	TRBJ1-1	TRBD1	once	CAWSDRGTEAFF	TGTGCCTGGAGTGACAGGGGAACTGAAGCTTTCTTT
TRBV19	TRBJ1-5	TRBD1	-	CASSIRQGAISRPQHF	TGTGCCAGTAGTATCCGGCAGGGGGCGATCTCGCGGCCCCAGCATTTT
TRBV5-6	TRBJ1-5	TRBD1	-	CASSFTGGYSNQPQHF	TGTGCCAGCAGCTTCACAGGGGGCTACAGCAATCAGCCCCAGCATTTT
TRBV2	TRBJ1-1	-	once	CASSLTGGGEAFF	TGTGCCAGCAGTTTGACGGGAGGGGGTGAAGCTTTCTTT
TRBV2	TRBJ2-3	-	-	CATLATSFADTQYF	TGTGCCACCTTAGCGACATCCTTTGCGGATACGCAGTATTTT
TRBV20-1	TRBJ2-4	TRBD1	-	CSASSILGPGQGGNTYAKNIQYF	TGCAGTGCTAGTAGCATTCTAGGCCCGGGACAGGGAGGGAACACTTATGCCAAAAACATTCAGTACTTC
TRBV11-2	TRBJ1-2	-	-	CASSLSRLSYGYTF	TGTGCCAGCAGTCTAAGCCGGTTGAGCTATGGCTACACCTTC
TRBV27	TRBJ1-6	-	-	CASSTKSNPTHNSPLHF	TGTGCCAGCAGTACGAAGTCTAACCCGACACATAATTCACCCCTCCACTTT
TRBV28	TRBJ2-4	-	-	CASSPRGPPKNIQYF	TGTGCCAGCAGTCCACGCGGGCCACCCAAAAACATTCAGTACTTC
TRBV19	TRBJ1-5	TRBD1	-	CASIGDREGNSNQPQHF	TGTGCCAGTATAGGGGACAGGGAGGGTAATAGCAATCAGCCCCAGCATTTT
TRBV2	TRBJ1-5	-	-	CASRGDTEPQHF	TGTGCCAGCAGGGGGGACACCGAGCCCCAGCATTTT
TRBV9	TRBJ1-2	-	few	CASSGQPGLPNYGYTF	TGTGCCAGCAGCGGTCAGCCGGGACTCCCTAACTATGGCTACACCTTC
TRBV10-3	TRBJ1-4	TRBD1	-	CAISETGVNEKLFF	TGTGCCATCAGCGAAACAGGGGTTAATGAAAAACTGTTTTTT
TRBV28	TRBJ1-3	TRBD1	-	CASSLPRQGGNTIYF	TGTGCCAGCAGTTTACCAAGACAGGGCGGAAACACCATATATTTT
TRBV30	TRBJ2-3	TRBD2	-	CAWTLAGGTDTQYF	TGTGCCTGGACACTAGCGGGGGGCACAGATACGCAGTATTTT
TRBV12-3/TRBV12-4	TRBJ1-1	-	once	CASTGNTEAFF	TGTGCCAGCACAGGGAACACTGAAGCTTTCTTT
TRBV11-3	TRBJ2-3	TRBD1	-	CASSSGQGGDTQYF	TGTGCCAGCAGCTCCGGACAGGGCGGCGATACGCAGTATTTT